The 12 T cell receptor beta chains given below trace back to one sample, sequenced in a study of blood T cell repertoires in COVID-19. TCRdb's table, derived via immunoSEQ multiplex PCR, lists solely in-frame clones and lacks some. The table shows 100,000 to 150,000 clones, with under 95% occurring only once. Sequencing was done on a sample of peripheral blood. The origin of the receptors is a man aged 50 to 60 with active COVID-19.

The rearrangement joins TRBV5-6 to TRBJ2-7; D perhaps matches TRBD2 (6 bases). Trimming removed 0 bases from V and 5 bases from J, with 12 bases in between. The germline V gene has CDR1 SGHDT and CDR2 YYEEEE. This CDR3 has 14 residues. The CDR3 DNA is TGTGCCAGCAGCTTGGCGGCCGGGAGCGACGAGCAGTACGTC. Protein sequence: CASSLAAGSDEQYV.

This clone was found a few times. The chain employs TRBV27 and TRBJ1-6; no definite D call. The germline V gene has CDR1 MNHEY and CDR2 SMNVEV (reference sequence). The CDR3 sequence is 14 residues long. Trimming took off 6 bases at V and 12 bases at J, with 18 bases between the two ends. The CDR3 DNA reads as TGTGCCAGCAGCCTAGGTGGTCCCGAATTACCCCTCCACTTT. This encodes CASSLGGPELPLHF.

The chain uses TRBV5-1 and TRBJ1-4; a possible D gene is TRBD1 (6 bases). Germline lookup yields CDR1 SGHRS and CDR2 YFSETQ. The CDR3 is 14 residues long. V was clipped by 3 bases and J by 7 bases, with 13 bases between them. The CDR3 region is CASSSGIGGEKLFF. The CDR3 region has the DNA TGCGCCAGCAGCTCCGGGATAGGGGGTGAAAAACTGTTTTTT.

In its sample, this clone was seen a few times. The chain employs TRBV2 and TRBJ1-2; D is perhaps TRBD1 (5 bases). The V and J ends lost 3 bases and 4 bases respectively, with 12 bases between them. This CDR3 region has 14 residues. Germline values: CDR1 SNHLY, CDR2 FYNNEI. CDR3 DNA: TGTGCCAGCAGTGACCTGGGCAGGGTCTATGGCTACACCTTC. Its translation: CASSDLGRVYGYTF.

The genes are TRBV5-1 and TRBJ2-3; 11 bases agree with TRBD2. The V segment lost 4 bases and the J segment 6 bases; nucleotides outside the gene matches: 10. Per the germline V gene, CDR1 is SGHRS and CDR2 is YFSETQ. This CDR3 has 16 amino acids. The CDR3 protein is CASSLGIAGGPDTQYF. The CDR3 DNA sequence: TGCGCCAGCAGCCTGGGTATAGCGGGAGGGCCGGATACGCAGTATTTT.

This sequence joins TRBV6-6 and TRBJ2-5; 7 nucleotides agree with TRBD1. Trimming at V came to 5 bases and at J to 2 bases, leaving 5 bases not matched to a gene. Germline lookup yields CDR1 MNHNY and CDR2 SVGAGI (reference sequence). This CDR3 spans 14 amino acids. The CDR3 DNA reads as TGTGCCAGCAGTCGCTGGACAGGACAAGAGACCCAGTACTTC. This gives the protein CASSRWTGQETQYF.

The V gene is TRBV6-2 or TRBV6-3, the J gene TRBJ2-5; D possibly corresponds to TRBD2 (7 bases). This CDR3 has 16 residues. V was cut by 2 bases and J by 3 bases, with 16 bases left in between. Germline loops: CDR1 MNHEY, CDR2 SVGEGT. The CDR3 bases are TGTGCCAGCAGTTACATCGCGGGGGCCTTAAAAGAGACCCAGTACTTC. Protein: CASSYIAGALKETQYF.

V is TRBV7-3 and J is TRBJ1-1, with 9 bases fitting TRBD1. CDR1 and CDR2 (germline): SGHTA, FQGTGA. V shed 5 bases, J shed 7 bases, and the junction held 11 bases outside the gene matches. The CDR3 contains 15 residues. The CDR3, as DNA: TGTGCCAGCAGCAATACAGGGGGCGCTGGGCTTGAAGCTTTCTTT. Protein product: CASSNTGGAGLEAFF.

V gene TRBV11-2 combines with J gene TRBJ2-1; 8 nucleotides align to TRBD2. V shed 2 bases and J 7 bases; nucleotides not matched to a gene: 13. The CDR3 loop spans 17 amino acids. Germline assignment: CDR1 SGHAT and CDR2 FQNNGV. This chain's CDR3 is CASSLSELAASGNEQFF. DNA of the CDR3: TGTGCCAGCAGCTTATCCGAACTAGCGGCCTCCGGTAATGAGCAGTTCTTC.

This sequence joins TRBV3-1 (or the pseudogene TRBV3-2) and TRBJ2-1; 9 bases map to TRBD2. The CDR3 length is 15 residues. Germline V CDR1 and CDR2: LGHDT, YNNKEL (reference sequence). Trimming cost V 3 bases and J 4 bases; bases outside gene matches: 4. Here the CDR3 DNA reads TGTGCCAGCAGCCACCCTAGCGGGATTTACAATGAGCAGTTCTTC. Protein sequence: CASSHPSGIYNEQFF.

The V gene is TRBV11-2, the J gene TRBJ1-6, with a tentative D call TRBD1 (5 bases). The CDR3 contains 14 residues. The V gene lost 5 bases and the J gene lost 5 bases, with 10 bases spanning the gap. CDR1 is SGHAT and CDR2 is FQNNGV in the germline V gene. The CDR3 bases are TGTGCCAGCAGCCCACAGGTCCATAATTCACCCCTCCACTTT. Encoded protein: CASSPQVHNSPLHF.

This chain connects TRBV19 to TRBJ1-5; TRBD1 might be the D (6 bases). Trimming left V 5 bases short and J 7 bases short, with 18 bases between. The germline V gene encodes CDR1 LNHDA and CDR2 SQIVND (reference sequence). This CDR3 spans 15 amino acids. Written as DNA, the CDR3 is TGTGCCAGTAGTGTCCGTACAGGGACGGGACAGCCCCAGCATTTT. This gives the protein CASSVRTGTGQPQHF. Full variable domain (outside the CDR3, taken from reference TRBV19 and TRBJ1-5): DGGITQSPKYLFRKEGQNVTLSCEQNLNHDAMYWYRQDPGQGLRLIYYSQIVNDFQKGDIAEGYSVSREKKESFPLTVTSAQKNPTAFYLCASSVRTGTGQPQHFGDGTRLSIL.